This T cell receptor beta chain was captured by sequencing in a study of cytomegalovirus exposure and HLA in healthy donors. Study at large: Earlier, roughly 180 million T cells were analyzed, and 90 million to 120 million unique TCR beta sequences were found among them.

Trimming pared 6 bases from V and 0 bases from J, leaving 15 bases between. The CDR3 extends over 15 amino acids. CDR1 is KGHSH and CDR2 is LQKENI in the germline V gene. Use of 60 Vbeta and 13 Jbeta primers characterized the PCR. TCRdb's table, derived via immunoSEQ multiplex PCR, lists solely in-frame clones and lacks some. The data contain just over 150,000 clones, around 84% of them singletons. The V gene is TRBV18, the J gene TRBJ2-7; D might be TRBD2 (5 bases). The receptor was derived from a woman under 30 in good health and CMV-seronegative. Sequencing was performed on PBMCs. CDR3 bases: TGTGCCAGCTCTCTCCGAGGGTTCCCCTCCTACGAGCAGTACTTC. Translating gives CASSLRGFPSYEQYF.